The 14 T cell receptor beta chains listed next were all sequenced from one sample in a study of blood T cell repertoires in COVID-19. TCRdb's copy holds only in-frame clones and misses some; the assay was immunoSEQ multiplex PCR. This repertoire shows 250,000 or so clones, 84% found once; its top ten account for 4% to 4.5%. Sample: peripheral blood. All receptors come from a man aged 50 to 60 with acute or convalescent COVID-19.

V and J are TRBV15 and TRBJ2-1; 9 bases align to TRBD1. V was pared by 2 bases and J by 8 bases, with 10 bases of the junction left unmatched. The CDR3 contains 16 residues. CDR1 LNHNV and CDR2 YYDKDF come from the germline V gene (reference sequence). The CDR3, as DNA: TGTGCCACCAGCAGACCAGGGACAGGGCCGATCCATGAGCAGTTCTTC. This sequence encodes CATSRPGTGPIHEQFF.

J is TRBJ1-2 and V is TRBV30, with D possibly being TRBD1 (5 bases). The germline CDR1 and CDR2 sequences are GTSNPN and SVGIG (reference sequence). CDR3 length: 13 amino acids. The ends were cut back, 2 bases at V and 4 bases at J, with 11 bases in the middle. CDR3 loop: CAWSIGDAYGYTF. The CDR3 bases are TGTGCCTGGAGTATAGGGGATGCCTATGGCTACACCTTC. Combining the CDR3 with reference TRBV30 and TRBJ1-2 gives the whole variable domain SQTIHQWPATLVQPVGSPLSLECTVEGTSNPNLYWYRQAAGRGLQLLFYSVGIGQISSEVPQNLSASRPQDRQFILSSKKLLLSDSGFYLCAWSIGDAYGYTFGSGTRLTVV.

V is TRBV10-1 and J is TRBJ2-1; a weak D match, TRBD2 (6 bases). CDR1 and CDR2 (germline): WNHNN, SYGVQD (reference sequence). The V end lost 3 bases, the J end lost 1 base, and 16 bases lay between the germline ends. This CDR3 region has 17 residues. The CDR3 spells CASSDSGGAGSYNEQFF. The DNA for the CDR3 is TGCGCCAGCAGTGATAGCGGAGGGGCAGGGTCCTACAATGAGCAGTTCTTC.

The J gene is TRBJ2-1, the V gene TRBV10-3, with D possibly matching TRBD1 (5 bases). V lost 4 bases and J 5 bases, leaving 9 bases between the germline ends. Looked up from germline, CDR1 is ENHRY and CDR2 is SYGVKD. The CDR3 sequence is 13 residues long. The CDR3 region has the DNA TGTGCCATCAGTGTCGAACAGGACAATGAGCAGTTCTTC. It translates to CAISVEQDNEQFF.

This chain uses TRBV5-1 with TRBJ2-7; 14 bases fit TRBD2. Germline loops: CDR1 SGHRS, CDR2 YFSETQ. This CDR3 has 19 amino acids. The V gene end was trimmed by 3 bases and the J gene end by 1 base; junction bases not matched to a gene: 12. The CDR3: CASSSAGTSGGESSYEQYF. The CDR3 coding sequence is TGCGCCAGCAGCTCAGCCGGGACTAGCGGGGGCGAGTCATCCTACGAGCAGTACTTC. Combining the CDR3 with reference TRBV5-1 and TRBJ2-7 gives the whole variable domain KAGVTQTPRYLIKTRGQQVTLSCSPISGHRSVSWYQQTPGQGLQFLFEYFSETQRNKGNFPGRFSGRQFSNSRSEMNVSTLELGDSALYLCASSSAGTSGGESSYEQYFGPGTRLTVT.

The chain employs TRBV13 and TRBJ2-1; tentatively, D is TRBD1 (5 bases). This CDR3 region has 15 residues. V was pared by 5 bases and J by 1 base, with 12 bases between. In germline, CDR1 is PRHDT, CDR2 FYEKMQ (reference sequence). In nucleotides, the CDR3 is TGTGCCAGCAGCGGGGCCAGGGTTTCCTACAATGAGCAGTTCTTC. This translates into CASSGARVSYNEQFF.

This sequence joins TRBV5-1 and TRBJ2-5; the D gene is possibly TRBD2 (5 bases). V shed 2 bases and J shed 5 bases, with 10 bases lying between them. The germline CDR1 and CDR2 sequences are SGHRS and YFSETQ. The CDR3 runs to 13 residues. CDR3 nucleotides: TGCGCCAGCAGCTTAACGGGGTTCGAGACCCAGTACTTC. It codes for CASSLTGFETQYF. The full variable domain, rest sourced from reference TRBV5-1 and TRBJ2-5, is KAGVTQTPRYLIKTRGQQVTLSCSPISGHRSVSWYQQTPGQGLQFLFEYFSETQRNKGNFPGRFSGRQFSNSRSEMNVSTLELGDSALYLCASSLTGFETQYFGPGTRLLVL.

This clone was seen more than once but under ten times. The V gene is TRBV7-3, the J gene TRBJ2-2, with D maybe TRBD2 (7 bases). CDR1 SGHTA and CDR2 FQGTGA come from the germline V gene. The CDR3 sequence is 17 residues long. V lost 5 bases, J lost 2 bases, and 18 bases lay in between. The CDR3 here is CASSIRLGGLNTGELFF. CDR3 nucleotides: TGTGCCAGCAGCATCCGTCTCGGGGGGCTTAACACCGGGGAGCTGTTTTTT. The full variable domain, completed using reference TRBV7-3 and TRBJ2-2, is GAGVSQTPSNKVTEKGKYVELRCDPISGHTALYWYRQSLGQGPEFLIYFQGTGAADDSGLPNDRFFAVRPEGSVSTLKIQRTERGDSAVYLCASSIRLGGLNTGELFFGEGSRLTVL.

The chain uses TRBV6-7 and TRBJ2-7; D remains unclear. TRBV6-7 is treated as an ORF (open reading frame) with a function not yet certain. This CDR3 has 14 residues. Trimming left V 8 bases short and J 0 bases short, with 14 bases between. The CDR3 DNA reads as TGTGCCAGCCCTCTGAGTATTAACTCCTACGAGCAGTACTTC. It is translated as CASPLSINSYEQYF.

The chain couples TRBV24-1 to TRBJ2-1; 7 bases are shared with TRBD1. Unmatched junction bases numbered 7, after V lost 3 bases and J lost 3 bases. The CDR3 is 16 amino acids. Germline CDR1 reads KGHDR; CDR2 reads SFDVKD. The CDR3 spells CATSDKTGSDYNEQFF. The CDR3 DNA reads TGTGCCACCAGTGATAAGACAGGGTCCGACTACAATGAGCAGTTCTTC.

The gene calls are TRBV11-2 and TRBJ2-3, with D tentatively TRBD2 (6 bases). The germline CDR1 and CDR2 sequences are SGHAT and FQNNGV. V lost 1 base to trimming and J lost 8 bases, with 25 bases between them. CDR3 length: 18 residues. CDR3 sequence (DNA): TGTGCCAGCAGCTTAGTATATCGTGTGGAGCCCGGGCGGGGTACGCAGTATTTT. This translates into CASSLVYRVEPGRGTQYF.

The CDR3 region has the DNA TGTGCCAGCAGTCCCCGGTGGGAGCTGTTTTTT. Residues: CASSPRWELFF. The V and J genes are TRBV12-3 or TRBV12-4 and TRBJ2-2; no reliable D call. Trimming cost V 5 bases and J 9 bases, with 7 bases left between them. This CDR3 has 11 amino acids.

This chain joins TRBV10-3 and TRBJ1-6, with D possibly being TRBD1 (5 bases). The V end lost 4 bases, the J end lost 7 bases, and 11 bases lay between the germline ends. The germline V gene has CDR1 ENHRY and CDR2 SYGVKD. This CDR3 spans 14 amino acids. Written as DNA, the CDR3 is TGTGCCATCAGTGTGCAGGGCGTCAATTCACCCCTCCACTTT. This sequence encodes CAISVQGVNSPLHF.

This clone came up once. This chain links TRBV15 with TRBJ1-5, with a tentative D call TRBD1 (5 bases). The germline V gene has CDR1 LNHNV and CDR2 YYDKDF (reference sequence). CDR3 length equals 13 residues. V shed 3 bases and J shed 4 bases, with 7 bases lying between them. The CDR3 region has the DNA TGTGCCACCAGCAGCAGGGTAAATCAGCCCCAGCATTTT. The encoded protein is CATSSRVNQPQHF.